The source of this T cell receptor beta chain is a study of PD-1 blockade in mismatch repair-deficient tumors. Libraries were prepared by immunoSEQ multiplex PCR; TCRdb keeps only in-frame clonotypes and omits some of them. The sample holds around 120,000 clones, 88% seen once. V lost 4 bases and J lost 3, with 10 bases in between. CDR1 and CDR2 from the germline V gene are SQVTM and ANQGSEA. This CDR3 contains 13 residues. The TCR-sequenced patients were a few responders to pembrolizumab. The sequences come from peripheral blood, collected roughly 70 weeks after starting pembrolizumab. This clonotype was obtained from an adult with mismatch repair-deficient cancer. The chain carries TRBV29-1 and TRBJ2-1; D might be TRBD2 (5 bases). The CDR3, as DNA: TGCAGCGTTGGAGGGAGTCGCTACAATGAGCAGTTCTTC. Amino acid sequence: CSVGGSRYNEQFF.